This TCR beta chain was observed in a study of regulatory T cells in long-lasting Graves disease. Findings and caveats of the study: Gene preferences differed: TRBV28, TRBJ1-2, TRBJ2-5 in persistent cases.

V lost 1 base to trimming and J lost 11 bases, with 21 bases between them. CDR1 is LNHDA, CDR2 SQIVND, per germline (reference sequence). The CDR3 has 16 residues. Time point described: persistent/refractory GD, antithyroid drugs over 5 years with positive TRAb. After RNA was extracted from PBMCs, the TCR library was made from it. In Xi'an, China, an endocrinology department was the source of patients. Staff took around 8.6 milliliters of peripheral blood and put it into EDTA tubes. To make TCR beta libraries, researchers used iRepertoire HTBI primers and Arm-PCR of CDR3 regions. TCRdb re-analysed the multiplex PCR reads in MiXCR, keeping a single row per CDR3 protein. The table has almost 350,000 distinct CDR3 sequences, less than 20% seen once. Note on this clonotype: Its target is unknown.

This specimen consisted of peripheral blood mononuclear cells (PBMCs), obtained when the disease was refractory, from a patient treated with antithyroid drugs. The TCR sequence derives from a female donor with Graves disease. The chain combines TRBV19 with TRBJ1-5, with D perhaps matching TRBD1 (5 bases). CDR3 in amino acids: CASSIVGGKNNRAQHF. The DNA of the CDR3 is TGTGCCAGTAGTATAGTTGGGGGAAAAAACAATAGGGCCCAGCATTTT.